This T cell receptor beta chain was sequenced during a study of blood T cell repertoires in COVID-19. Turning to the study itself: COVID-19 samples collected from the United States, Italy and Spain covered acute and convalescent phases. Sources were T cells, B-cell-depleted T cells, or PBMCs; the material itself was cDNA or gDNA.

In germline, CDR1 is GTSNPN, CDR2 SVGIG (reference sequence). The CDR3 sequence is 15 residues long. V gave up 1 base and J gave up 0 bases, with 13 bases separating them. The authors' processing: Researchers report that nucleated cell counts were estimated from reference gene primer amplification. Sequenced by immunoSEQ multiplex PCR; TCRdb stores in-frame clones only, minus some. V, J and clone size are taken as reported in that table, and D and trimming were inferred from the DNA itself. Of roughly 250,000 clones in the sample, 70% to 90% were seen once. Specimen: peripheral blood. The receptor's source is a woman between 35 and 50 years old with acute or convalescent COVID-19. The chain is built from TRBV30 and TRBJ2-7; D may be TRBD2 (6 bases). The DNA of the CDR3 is TGTGCCTGGAGTGCGGGAGACCGTAACTCCTACGAGCAGTACGTC. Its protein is CAWSAGDRNSYEQYV.